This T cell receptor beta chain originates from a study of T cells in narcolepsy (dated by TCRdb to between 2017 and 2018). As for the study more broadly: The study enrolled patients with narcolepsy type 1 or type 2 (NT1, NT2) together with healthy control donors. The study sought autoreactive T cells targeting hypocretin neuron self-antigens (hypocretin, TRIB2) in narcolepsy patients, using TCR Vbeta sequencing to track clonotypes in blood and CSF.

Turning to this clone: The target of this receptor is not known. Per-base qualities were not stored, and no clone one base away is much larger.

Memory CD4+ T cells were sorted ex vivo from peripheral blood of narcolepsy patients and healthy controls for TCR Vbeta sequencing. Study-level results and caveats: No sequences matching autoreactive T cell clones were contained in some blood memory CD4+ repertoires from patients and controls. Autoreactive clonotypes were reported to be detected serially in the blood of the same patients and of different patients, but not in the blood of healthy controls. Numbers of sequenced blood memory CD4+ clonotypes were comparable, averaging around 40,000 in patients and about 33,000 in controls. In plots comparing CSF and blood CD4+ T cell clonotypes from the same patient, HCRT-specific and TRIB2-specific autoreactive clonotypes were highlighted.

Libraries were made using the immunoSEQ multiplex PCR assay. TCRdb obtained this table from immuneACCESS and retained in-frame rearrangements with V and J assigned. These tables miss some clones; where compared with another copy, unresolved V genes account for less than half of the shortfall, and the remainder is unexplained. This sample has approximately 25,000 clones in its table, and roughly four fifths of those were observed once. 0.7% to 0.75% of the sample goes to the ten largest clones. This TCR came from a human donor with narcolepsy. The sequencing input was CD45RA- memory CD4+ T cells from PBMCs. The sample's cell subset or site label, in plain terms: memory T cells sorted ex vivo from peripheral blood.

The CDR3 has the sequence CASSYKNTGELFF. DNA sequence: TGTGCCAGCAGTTACAAAAACACCGGGGAGCTGTTTTTT. The chain couples TRBV6-5 to TRBJ2-2; the D segment cannot be called with confidence. The CDR3, cysteine through phenylalanine, is 13 amino acids long. The entry retains the CDR3 DNA only, 39 bases that are in frame from base 1. V and J lose 2 bases and 2 bases, and a span of 3 bases separates them. The germline V gene gives CDR1 as MNHEY and CDR2 as SVGAGI.